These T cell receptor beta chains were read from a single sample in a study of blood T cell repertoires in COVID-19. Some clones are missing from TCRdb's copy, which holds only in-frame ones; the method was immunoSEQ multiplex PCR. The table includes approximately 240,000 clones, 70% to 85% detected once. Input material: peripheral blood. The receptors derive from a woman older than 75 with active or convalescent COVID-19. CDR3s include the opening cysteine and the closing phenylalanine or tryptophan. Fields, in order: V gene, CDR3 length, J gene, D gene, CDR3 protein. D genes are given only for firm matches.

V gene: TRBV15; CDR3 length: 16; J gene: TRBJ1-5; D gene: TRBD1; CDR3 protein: CATSREDRVGNQPQHF
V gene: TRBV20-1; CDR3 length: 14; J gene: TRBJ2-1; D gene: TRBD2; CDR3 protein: CSASWAGGSDEQFF
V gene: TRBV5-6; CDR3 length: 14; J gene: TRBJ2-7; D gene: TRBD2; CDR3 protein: CASSLIAGGGEQYF
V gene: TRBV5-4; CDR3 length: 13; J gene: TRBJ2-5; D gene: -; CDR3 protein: CASSLDRQETQYF
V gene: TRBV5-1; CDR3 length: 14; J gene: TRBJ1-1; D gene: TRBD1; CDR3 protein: CASSPQTGETEAFF
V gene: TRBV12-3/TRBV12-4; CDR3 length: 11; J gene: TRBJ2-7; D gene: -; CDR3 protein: CASSRDREQYF
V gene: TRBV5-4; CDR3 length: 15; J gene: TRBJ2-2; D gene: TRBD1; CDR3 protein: CASSLQGAVSGELFF
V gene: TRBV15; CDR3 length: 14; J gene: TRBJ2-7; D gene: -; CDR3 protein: CATSRAGGINEQYF
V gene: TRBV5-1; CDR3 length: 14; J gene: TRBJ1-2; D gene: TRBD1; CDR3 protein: CASTPDRVRYGYTF
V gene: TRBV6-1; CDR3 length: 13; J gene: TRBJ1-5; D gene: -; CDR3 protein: CASSEVIRQPQHF
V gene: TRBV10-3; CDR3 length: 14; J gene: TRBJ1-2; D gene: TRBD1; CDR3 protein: CAISVDTGGTGYTF
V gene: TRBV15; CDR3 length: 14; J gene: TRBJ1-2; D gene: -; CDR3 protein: CATSRDLGGPGYTF
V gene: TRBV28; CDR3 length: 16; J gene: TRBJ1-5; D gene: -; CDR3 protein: CASSLGRRPGGQPQHF
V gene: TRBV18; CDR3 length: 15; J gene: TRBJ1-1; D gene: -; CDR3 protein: CASSPFTEPNTEAFF
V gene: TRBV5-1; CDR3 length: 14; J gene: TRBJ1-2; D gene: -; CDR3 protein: CASRRDTEFYGYTF
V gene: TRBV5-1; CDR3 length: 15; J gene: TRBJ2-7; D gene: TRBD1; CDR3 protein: CASSLSGQGIYGQYF
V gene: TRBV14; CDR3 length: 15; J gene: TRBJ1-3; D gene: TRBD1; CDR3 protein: CASSFTGTVGNTIYF
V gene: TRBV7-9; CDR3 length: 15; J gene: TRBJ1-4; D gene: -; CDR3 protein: CASSLSSRVREKLFF
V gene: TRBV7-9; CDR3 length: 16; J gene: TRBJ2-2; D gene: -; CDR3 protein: CASSLASGQNTGELFF
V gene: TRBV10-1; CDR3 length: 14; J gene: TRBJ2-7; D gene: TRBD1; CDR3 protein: CASSGGTGYNEQYF
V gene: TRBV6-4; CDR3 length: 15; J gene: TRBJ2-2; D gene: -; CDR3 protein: CASSVLGGPTGELFF
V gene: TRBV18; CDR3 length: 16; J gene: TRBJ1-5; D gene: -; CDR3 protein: CASSPPHRSGNQPQHF
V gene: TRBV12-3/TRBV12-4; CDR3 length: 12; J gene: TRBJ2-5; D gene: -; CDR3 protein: CASSLVGGFQYF
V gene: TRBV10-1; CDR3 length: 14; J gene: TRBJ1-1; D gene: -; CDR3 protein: CASSGTIGDTEAFF
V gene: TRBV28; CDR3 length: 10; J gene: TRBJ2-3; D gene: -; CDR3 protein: CASSANTQYF
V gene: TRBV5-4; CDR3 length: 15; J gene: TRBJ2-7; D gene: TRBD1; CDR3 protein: CASSLFGRGSDEQYF
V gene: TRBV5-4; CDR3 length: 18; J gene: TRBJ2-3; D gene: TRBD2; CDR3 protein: CASSTGLAGGPSTDTQYF
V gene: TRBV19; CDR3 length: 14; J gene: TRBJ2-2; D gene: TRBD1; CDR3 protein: CASSMDRVTGELFF
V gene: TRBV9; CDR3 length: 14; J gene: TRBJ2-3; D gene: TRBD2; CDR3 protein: CASSTRTSGDTQYF
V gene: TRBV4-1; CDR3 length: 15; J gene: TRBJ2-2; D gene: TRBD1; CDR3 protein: CASSARTGNTGELFF
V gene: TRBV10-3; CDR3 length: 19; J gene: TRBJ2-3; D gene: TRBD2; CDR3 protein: CAISTQADSGRARTDTQYF
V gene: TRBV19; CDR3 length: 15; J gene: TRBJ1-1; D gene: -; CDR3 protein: CASSIDGQGNTEAFF
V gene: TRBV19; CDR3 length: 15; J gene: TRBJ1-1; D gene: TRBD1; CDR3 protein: CASIPDRVWNTEAFF
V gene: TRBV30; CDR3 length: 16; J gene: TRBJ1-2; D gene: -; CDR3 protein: CAWSVYWGGGNYGYTF
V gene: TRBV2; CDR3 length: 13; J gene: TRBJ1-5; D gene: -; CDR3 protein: CASIGQINQPQHF
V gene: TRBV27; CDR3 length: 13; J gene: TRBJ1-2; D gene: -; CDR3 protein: CASRGRTYYGYTF
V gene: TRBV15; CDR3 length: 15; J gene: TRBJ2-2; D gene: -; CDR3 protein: CATSRTGQYTGELFF